This TCR beta chain was obtained from a study of tumor-infiltrating lymphocytes in primary liver carcinoma. On the study more broadly: The cohort consisted of patients whose primary liver carcinoma was surgically resected.

Germline V CDR1 and CDR2: SGHNT, YENEEA. The CDR3 loop spans 13 amino acids. The germline V and J ends were trimmed by 5 bases and 6 bases, with 13 bases remaining between them. A primer matching the constant region was used to make TCR beta cDNA from about 500 ng of total RNA. Slightly modified ARM-PCR with three nested multiplex PCR rounds yielded TCR beta libraries. The first two PCR rounds used TRBV1-TRBV30 forward primers with a C-beta reverse primer, around 10 cycles each. TCRdb passed the multiplex PCR reads through MiXCR, listing each CDR3 protein once. The sample lists about 330,000 distinct CDR3 sequences; about two thirds were seen once. Germline DNA was also extracted, while the blood RNA originated from unsorted whole blood.

The sequencing sample was made of peripheral blood. This clonotype originated in a man in his forties with primary liver carcinoma and hepatitis B virus infection. This chain uses TRBV11-3 with TRBJ1-1, with D tentatively TRBD1 (5 bases). The CDR3 DNA reads TGTGCCAGCAGCCCAGCTAGGGGCTCTGAAGCTTTCTTT. Amino acids: CASSPARGSEAFF.